The rows below give T cell receptor beta chains drawn from one sample of a study of T cells in Graves' hyperthyroidism and ophthalmopathy. TCRdb reanalysed the multiplex PCR reads using MiXCR and keeps one entry per CDR3 protein. The sample has a few hundred thousand distinct CDR3 sequences, around 42% seen once. Sample: peripheral blood or thyroid tissue (not recorded which). All receptors come from an adult woman with Graves' disease, either hyperthyroidism or ophthalmopathy (not recorded which). The CDR3 runs from the conserved cysteine through the conserved F or W. The D gene is left open where the match is weak.

J: TRBJ2-7
D: TRBD2
V: TRBV11-1
CDR3: CASSAKKSGRIREQYF

J: TRBJ1-2
D: .
V: TRBV3-1
CDR3: CASSQRGPANYGYTF

J: TRBJ2-1
D: .
V: TRBV7-9
CDR3: CASSLESPLYNEQFF

J: TRBJ1-1
D: TRBD1
V: TRBV2
CDR3: CASSVGQGAENTEAFF

J: TRBJ1-2
D: .
V: TRBV29-1
CDR3: CSVEGQPGGVDGYTF

J: TRBJ2-5
D: .
V: TRBV20-1
CDR3: CSASPGTQETQYF

J: TRBJ2-7
D: TRBD1
V: TRBV5-1
CDR3: CASSGGETGAEEQYF

J: TRBJ1-2
D: TRBD1
V: TRBV5-1
CDR3: CASSTGTGTYYGYTF

J: TRBJ2-7
D: TRBD2
V: TRBV29-1
CDR3: CSILLAGTYEQYF

J: TRBJ2-5
D: TRBD2
V: TRBV30
CDR3: CASSQGLTQETQYF

J: TRBJ2-7
D: TRBD2
V: TRBV20-1
CDR3: CSYPWRECDEQYF

J: TRBJ2-7
D: .
V: TRBV4-1
CDR3: CASSPPWGTGTREQYF

J: TRBJ1-1
D: TRBD1
V: TRBV13
CDR3: CASSVGTGSEAFF

J: TRBJ2-5
D: .
V: TRBV5-1
CDR3: CASTAADSQETQYF

J: TRBJ2-2
D: TRBD2
V: TRBV7-7
CDR3: CASSRGGPGELFF

J: TRBJ1-6
D: .
V: TRBV4-3
CDR3: CASGQENQNSPLHF

J: TRBJ2-7
D: .
V: TRBV10-2
CDR3: CASNPTGTLSYEQYF

J: TRBJ2-5
D: TRBD1
V: TRBV20-1
CDR3: CSAHRQGLRETQYF

J: TRBJ1-4
D: .
V: TRBV11-2
CDR3: CASSRPGRGAKLFF

J: TRBJ2-7
D: .
V: TRBV10-3
CDR3: CAISASSKQYF

J: TRBJ2-2
D: .
V: TRBV29-1
CDR3: CSVPSTGRDGELFF

J: TRBJ1-1
D: .
V: TRBV6-4
CDR3: CASSAGHENTEAFF

J: TRBJ2-2
D: .
V: TRBV12-3/TRBV12-4
CDR3: CASSYSTGYTGELFF

J: TRBJ1-1
D: .
V: TRBV19
CDR3: CASSYKGARKNTEAFF

J: TRBJ2-5
D: TRBD2
V: TRBV28
CDR3: CASRRESETQYF

J: TRBJ2-7
D: TRBD2
V: TRBV10-3
CDR3: CATGLAGANEQYF

J: TRBJ1-1
D: .
V: TRBV20-1
CDR3: CSAPANTEAFF

J: TRBJ2-5
D: TRBD1
V: TRBV5-1
CDR3: CASERQGSPQETQYF